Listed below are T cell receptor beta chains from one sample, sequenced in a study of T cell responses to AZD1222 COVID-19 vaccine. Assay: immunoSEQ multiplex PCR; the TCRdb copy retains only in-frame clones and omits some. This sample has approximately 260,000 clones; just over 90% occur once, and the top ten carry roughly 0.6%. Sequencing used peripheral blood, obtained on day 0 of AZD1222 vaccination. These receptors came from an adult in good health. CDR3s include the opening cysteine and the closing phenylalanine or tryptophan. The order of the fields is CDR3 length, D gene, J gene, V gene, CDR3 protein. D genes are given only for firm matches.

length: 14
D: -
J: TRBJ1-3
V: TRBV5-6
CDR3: CASSLAGVGNTIYF

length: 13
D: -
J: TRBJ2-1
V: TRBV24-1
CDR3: CATSTGYYNEQFF

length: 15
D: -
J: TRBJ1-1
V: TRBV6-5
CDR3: CASSSPGGRDPEAFF

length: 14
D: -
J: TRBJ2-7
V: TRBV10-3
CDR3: CAISESASDDEQYF

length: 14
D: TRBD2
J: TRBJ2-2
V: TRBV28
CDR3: CASSSSGGTGELFF

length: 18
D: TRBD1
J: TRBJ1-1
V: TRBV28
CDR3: CASRNTPGQGALNTEAFF

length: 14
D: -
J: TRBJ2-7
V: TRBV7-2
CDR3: CASSLEVDLGEQYF

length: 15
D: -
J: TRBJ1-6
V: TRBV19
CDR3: CASSVPGILDSPLHF

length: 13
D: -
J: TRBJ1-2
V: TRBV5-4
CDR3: CASSLAGIYGYTF

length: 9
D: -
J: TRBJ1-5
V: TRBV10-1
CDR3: CAVTQPQHF

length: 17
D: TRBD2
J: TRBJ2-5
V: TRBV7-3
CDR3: CASSLMGLAGGQETQYF

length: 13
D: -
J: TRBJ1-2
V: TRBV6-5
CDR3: CASSYDGPYGYTF

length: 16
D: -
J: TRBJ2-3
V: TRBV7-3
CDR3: CASSLFPAGATDTQYF

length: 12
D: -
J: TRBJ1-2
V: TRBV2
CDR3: CASSDSPYGYTF

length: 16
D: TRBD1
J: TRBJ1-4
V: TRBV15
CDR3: CATSRALTGPGEKLFF

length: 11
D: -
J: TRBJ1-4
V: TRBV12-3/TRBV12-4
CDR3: CASRRGGQLFF

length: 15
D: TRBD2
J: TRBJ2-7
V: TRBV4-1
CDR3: CASSQVGGSSYEQYF

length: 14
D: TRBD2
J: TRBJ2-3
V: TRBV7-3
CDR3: CASSLVRESDTQYF

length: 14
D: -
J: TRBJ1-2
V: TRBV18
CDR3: CASSPLGRDYGYTF

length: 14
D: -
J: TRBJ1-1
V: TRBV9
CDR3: CASSVSGGNTEAFF

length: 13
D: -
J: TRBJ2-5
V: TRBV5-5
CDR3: CASSLGREETQYF

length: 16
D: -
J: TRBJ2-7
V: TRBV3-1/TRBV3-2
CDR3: CASSHSTPTGPYEQYF

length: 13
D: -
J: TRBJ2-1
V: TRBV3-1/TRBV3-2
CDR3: CASSQPSTNEQFF

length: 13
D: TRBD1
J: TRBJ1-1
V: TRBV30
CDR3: CAWSVVAGGNAFF

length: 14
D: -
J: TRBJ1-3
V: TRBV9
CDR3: CASSVAGAGNTIYF

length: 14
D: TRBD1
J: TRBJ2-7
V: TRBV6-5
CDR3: CASSYSDRDYEQYF

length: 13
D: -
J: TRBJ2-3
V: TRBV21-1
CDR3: CASIRKGTDTQYF

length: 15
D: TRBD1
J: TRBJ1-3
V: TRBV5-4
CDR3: CASSAGQGAGNTIYF

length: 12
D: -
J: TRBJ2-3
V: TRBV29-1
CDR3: CSGGPRTDTQYF

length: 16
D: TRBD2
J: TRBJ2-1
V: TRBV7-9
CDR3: CASSLGDYKNYNEQFF

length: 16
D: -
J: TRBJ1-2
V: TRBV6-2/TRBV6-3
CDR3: CASSYSLLHPADGYTF

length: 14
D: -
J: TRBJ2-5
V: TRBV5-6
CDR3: CASSGRVVRETQYF

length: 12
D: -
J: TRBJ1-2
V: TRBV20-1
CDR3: CSAREGNYGYTF

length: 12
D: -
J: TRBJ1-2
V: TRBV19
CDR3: CASSMENYGYTF

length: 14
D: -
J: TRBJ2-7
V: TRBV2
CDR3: CASSEHIAPYEQYF

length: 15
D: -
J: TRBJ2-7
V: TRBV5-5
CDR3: CASSPEPGRAGEQYF

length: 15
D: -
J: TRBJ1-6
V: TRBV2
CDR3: CASSETGWGNSPLHF

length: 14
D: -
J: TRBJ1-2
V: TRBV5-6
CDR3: CASSLADRDYGYTF

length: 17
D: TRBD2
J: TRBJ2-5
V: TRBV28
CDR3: CASSLPTSGRTQETQYF

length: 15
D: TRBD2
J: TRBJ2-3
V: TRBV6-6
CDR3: CASTSTSRVGNTQYF

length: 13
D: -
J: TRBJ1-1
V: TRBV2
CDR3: CASSEEMNTEAFF